The following is a T cell receptor beta chain sequence with its context. Its antigen is undetermined. The germline gives CDR1 MNHEY, CDR2 SMNVEV (reference sequence). Trimming stripped 5 bases from V and 7 bases from J, with 14 bases between. The CDR3 loop spans 14 amino acids. The assay was immunoSEQ multiplex PCR, and TCRdb's table has in-frame clones only and misses some. The sample holds fewer than 25,000 clones, roughly 90% seen once. The data derive from a study of T cells in localized non-small cell lung cancer. Points from the study as a whole: The study linked higher blood T cell density to longer overall survival. For the top 100 tumor clones, a median roughly 56 also appeared in adjacent lung. Maximal T cell clonality occurred in uninvolved adjacent lung, with tumor ranking below it.

The sequenced sample was PBMCs, obtained before any cancer treatment. This clonotype was obtained from a man aged 40 to 75 with stage II lung adenocarcinoma. The chain links TRBV27 to TRBJ1-4; no definite D call. Here the CDR3 reads CASSPRPQSEKLFF. CDR3 DNA sequence: TGTGCCAGCAGTCCTCGCCCCCAGAGTGAAAAACTGTTTTTT. Drawing the rest from reference TRBV27 and TRBJ1-4, the complete variable domain is EAQVTQNPRYLITVTGKKLTVTCSQNMNHEYMSWYRQDPGLGLRQIYYSMNVEVTDKGDVPEGYKVSRKEKRNFPLILESPSPNQTSLYFCASSPRPQSEKLFFGSGTQLSVL.